This T cell receptor beta chain originates from a study of CD8 T cells in Susac syndrome. RNA, at 0.5 to 1 ug, was reverse transcribed with random hexamers. TCRdb called the immunoSEQ multiplex PCR reads again in MiXCR, with one record for every CDR3 protein. The sample has 100,000 to 150,000 distinct CDR3 sequences, 85% to 95% seen once. The germline gives CDR1 LGHNA, CDR2 YNFKEQ. This CDR3 contains 13 residues. V was cut by 4 bases and J by 4 bases, with 9 bases left in between. Sequencing was carried out using CD8+ T cells from PBMCs. The TCR was taken from a human donor with multiple sclerosis. The chain uses TRBV4-2 and TRBJ2-3; no clear D gene. CDR3 sequence: CASSPEMADTQYF. The CDR3 DNA follows: TGTGCCAGCAGCCCCGAGATGGCAGATACGCAGTATTTT.